Shown below are 5 T cell receptor beta chains from a single sample sequenced in a study of shared clonotypes between healthy human individuals. Profiling relied on immunoSEQ multiplex PCR, and the TCRdb table lists in-frame clones only, not all of them. This repertoire shows roughly 2 million clones, roughly 94% found once; its top ten account for 0.13%. Sequencing input: naive CD4+ T cells sorted from blood. Documented subset: CD45RA+ positively selected. Receptors were obtained from a man aged 18 to 30 in good health.

The chain links TRBV27 to TRBJ1-2, with D maybe TRBD1 (5 bases). This CDR3 is 14 amino acids long. Germline-derived CDR1 and CDR2 are MNHEY and SMNVEV (reference sequence). V shed 8 bases and J shed 4 bases, with 17 bases lying between them. This CDR3 reads CASALGGGSYGYTF. Written as DNA, the CDR3 is TGTGCCAGCGCCTTGGGCGGGGGAAGCTATGGCTACACCTTC.

As to this clone: A read error may be the cause here, since a much bigger clone is one base away. Different DNA sequences within this sample yield the same CDR3. The rearrangement links TRBV4-1 to TRBJ2-5, with D hard to call. The CDR3 sequence is 13 residues long. V shed 0 bases and J shed 4 bases, with 6 bases lying between them. Germline V gene data show CDR1 as MGHRA and CDR2 as YSYEKL. CDR3 in amino acids: CASSQDYPETQYF. CDR3 bases: TGCGCCAGCAGCCAAGATTATCCAGAGACCCAGTACTTC.

The rearrangement uses TRBV6-5 and TRBJ2-7, with 8 bases lining up with TRBD2. Per the germline V gene, CDR1 is MNHEY and CDR2 is SVGAGI. This CDR3 is built from 15 residues. V was pared by 4 bases and J by 4 bases, with 9 bases of the junction left unmatched. The CDR3 nucleotides are TGTGCCAGCAGTTCTCCCCGCGGGGGGCGGTACGAGCAGTACTTC. Its protein is CASSSPRGGRYEQYF.

The chain couples TRBV19 to TRBJ1-5; 8 positions agree with TRBD1. CDR1 is LNHDA, CDR2 SQIVND, per germline (reference sequence). This CDR3 spans 16 amino acids. V lost 5 bases, J lost 3 bases, and 9 bases stayed unmatched. The CDR3 loop is CASSARTGLNNQPQHF. In DNA form, the CDR3 reads TGTGCCAGTAGTGCCAGGACAGGGTTGAACAATCAGCCCCAGCATTTT.

The chain links TRBV6-7 to TRBJ2-3, with 9 bases matching TRBD2. TRBV6-7 counts as an open reading frame of uncertain function. Germline trimming cut 6 bases from V and 6 bases from J; bases unmatched to any gene: 19. CDR3 length: 18 residues. The CDR3 region is CASSSRVAGARAGDTQYF. DNA of the CDR3: TGTGCCAGCAGCTCCCGGGTAGCGGGAGCGAGGGCAGGTGATACGCAGTATTTT.